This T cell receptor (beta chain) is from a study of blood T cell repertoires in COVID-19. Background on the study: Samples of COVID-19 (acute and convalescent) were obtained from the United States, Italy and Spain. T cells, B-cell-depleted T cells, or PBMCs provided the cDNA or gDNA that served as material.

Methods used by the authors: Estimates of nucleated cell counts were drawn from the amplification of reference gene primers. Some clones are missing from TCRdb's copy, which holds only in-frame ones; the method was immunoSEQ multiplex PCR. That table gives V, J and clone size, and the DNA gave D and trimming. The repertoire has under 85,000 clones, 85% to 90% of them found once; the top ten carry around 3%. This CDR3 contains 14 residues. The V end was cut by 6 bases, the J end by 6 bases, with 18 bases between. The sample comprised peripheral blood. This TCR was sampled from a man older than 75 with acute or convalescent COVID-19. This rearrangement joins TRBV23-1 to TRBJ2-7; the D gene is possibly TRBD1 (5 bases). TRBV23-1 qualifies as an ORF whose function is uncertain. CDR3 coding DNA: TGCGCCAGCAGCCCAGGGAACGCCTCTGGCGAGCAGTACTTC. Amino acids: CASSPGNASGEQYF.